The 28 T cell receptor beta chains reported below all come from one sample, sequenced in a study of OX40 agonist ivuxolimab in advanced cancers. The method was immunoSEQ multiplex PCR; TCRdb's version includes in-frame clones alone and lacks a portion of them. The profile shows about 69,000 clones, over 75% of them singletons. The sample in question was CD4+ or CD8+ T cells sorted from blood, obtained in a trial of the OX40 agonist ivuxolimab. Receptors originate from an adult with an advanced solid tumor such as melanoma, head and neck, liver or kidney cancer.

This chain joins TRBV19 and TRBJ2-7; TRBD1 aligns across 7 bases. From germline, CDR1 is LNHDA and CDR2 SQIVND (reference sequence). Unmatched junction bases numbered 8, after V lost 3 bases and J lost 6 bases. The CDR3 sequence is 14 residues long. DNA for the CDR3: TGTGCCAGTAGTATGAGTTCCCCAGGGGGCGAGCAGTACTTC. It encodes CASSMSSPGGEQYF.

V usage is TRBV4-3 and J usage is TRBJ1-1, with D perhaps TRBD1 (6 bases). This CDR3 spans 16 amino acids. Germline loops: CDR1 LGHNA, CDR2 YSLEER. V lost 1 base and J 4 bases, leaving 16 bases between the germline ends. CDR3 residues: CASSQGGGLGFTEAFF. CDR3 nucleotides: TGCGCCAGCAGCCAAGGTGGGGGGCTGGGGTTCACTGAAGCTTTCTTT.

The chain combines TRBV11-1 with TRBJ1-2, with 8 nucleotides matching TRBD1. V dropped 5 bases and J dropped 2; count of bases not matched to a gene: 7. Germline V CDR1 and CDR2: SGHAT, FQDESV (reference sequence). The CDR3 spans 15 residues. The CDR3 loop reads CASSTHRGENYGYTF. CDR3 in DNA: TGTGCCAGCAGCACGCACAGGGGGGAAAACTATGGCTACACCTTC.

A note on this clone: The sample carries other DNA sequences with the same CDR3. The chain carries TRBV9 and TRBJ2-1; either TRBD1 or TRBD2 may fit D (5 bases each). The CDR3 runs to 14 residues. Germline CDR1 SGDLS, CDR2 YYNGEE. The V end was cut by 2 bases, the J end by 1 base, with 7 bases between. The CDR3 is CASSVEGSYNEQFF. The CDR3 nucleotides read TGTGCCAGCAGCGTCGAGGGGTCCTACAATGAGCAGTTCTTC. The full variable domain, with the rest looked up from reference TRBV9 and TRBJ2-1, is DSGVTQTPKHLITATGQRVTLRCSPRSGDLSVYWYQQSLDQGLQFLIQYYNGEERAKGNILERFSAQQFPDLHSELNLSSLELGDSALYFCASSVEGSYNEQFFGPGTRLTVL.

The rearrangement links TRBV19 to TRBJ2-7; TRBD1 matches 7 bases. The trim removed 4 bases at V and 7 bases at J, leaving 16 bases unmatched. Germline CDR1 LNHDA, CDR2 SQIVND (reference sequence). There are 16 residues in the CDR3. As DNA, the CDR3 is TGTGCCAGTAGTAAATTTGCGACAGGGCCTGTGAGGGAGCAGTACTTC. Protein: CASSKFATGPVREQYF. Based on the CDR3 plus reference TRBV19 and TRBJ2-7, the full variable domain is DGGITQSPKYLFRKEGQNVTLSCEQNLNHDAMYWYRQDPGQGLRLIYYSQIVNDFQKGDIAEGYSVSREKKESFPLTVTSAQKNPTAFYLCASSKFATGPVREQYFGPGTRLTVT.

The J gene is TRBJ2-3, the V gene TRBV6-5; D ambiguous. CDR3 length: 11 amino acids. Trimming stripped 4 bases from V and 8 bases from J, with 7 bases between. Per germline, CDR1 MNHEY and CDR2 SVGAGI. The CDR3 coding sequence is TGTGCCAGCAGTTCCTGGGGTACGCAGTATTTT. Translating gives CASSSWGTQYF.

The CDR3 sequence is CASSHPPAGIYNEQFF. Written as DNA, the CDR3 is TGTGCCAGCAGCCATCCCCCAGCGGGCATCTACAATGAGCAGTTCTTC. The chain employs TRBV7-2 and TRBJ2-1; tentatively, D is TRBD2 (6 bases). Germline V lookup: CDR1 SGHTA, CDR2 FQGNSA. V gave up 5 bases and J gave up 3 bases, with 17 bases separating them. CDR3 size: 16 residues.

DNA of the CDR3: TGTGCCAGCAGCCGATCCTTGGGCCTCTACGAGCAGTACTTC. Translating it yields CASSRSLGLYEQYF. The rearrangement uses TRBV7-9 and TRBJ2-7; D unresolved. This CDR3 is 14 amino acids long. Germline V gives CDR1 SEHNR, CDR2 FQNEAQ (reference sequence). Between the trimmed V and J ends, which lost 5 bases and 3 bases, there was a span of 14 bases.

This clone appeared once. The V gene is TRBV28, the J gene TRBJ2-3; 8 bases line up with TRBD2. The CDR3 is 16 residues long. Germline values: CDR1 MDHEN, CDR2 SYDVKM. V lost 3 bases to trimming and J lost 6 bases; unmatched junction nucleotides: 11. The CDR3 DNA sequence: TGTGCCAGCAGTTTGGTTATGGCGGGAGGAGGGGATACGCAGTATTTT. It codes for CASSLVMAGGGDTQYF.

This clone was seen a few times. The chain employs TRBV5-5 and TRBJ2-7; 11 nucleotides align to TRBD2. The J segment lost 6 bases and the V segment lost 6 bases, leaving 11 bases of the junction unmatched. The V gene's germline CDR1 is SGHKS and CDR2 YYEKEE (reference sequence). The CDR3 runs 15 residues. CDR3 DNA sequence: TGTGCCAGCATCTCTTTGACTAGCGGGAACTTCGAGCAGTACTTC. It is translated as CASISLTSGNFEQYF.

The CDR3 DNA reads TGTGCCACCAGCAGAGATATCCTCTCTGCAACTAATGAAAAACTGTTTTTT. Amino acids: CATSRDILSATNEKLFF. V is TRBV15 and J is TRBJ1-4; D gene uncertain. Germline CDR1 LNHNV, CDR2 YYDKDF (reference sequence). Trimming stripped 0 bases from V and 0 bases from J, with 11 bases between. The CDR3 covers 17 residues.

This rearrangement joins TRBV7-9 to TRBJ1-5; 9 bases map to TRBD1. Unmatched junction bases numbered 2, after V lost 4 bases and J lost 4 bases. Germline CDR1 reads SEHNR; CDR2 reads FQNEAQ (reference sequence). CDR3 length equals 14 residues. CDR3 loop: CASSSGTGNQPQHF. The DNA of the CDR3 is TGTGCCAGCAGCTCCGGGACAGGGAATCAGCCCCAGCATTTT.

This clone was detected a few times. This rearrangement joins TRBV5-1 to TRBJ1-1; no clear D. This CDR3 has 14 amino acids. Trimming stripped 0 bases from V and 4 bases from J, with 10 bases between. CDR1 is SGHRS and CDR2 is YFSETQ in the germline V gene. CDR3 in amino acids: CASSLAIGSTEAFF. CDR3 bases: TGCGCCAGCAGCTTGGCTATCGGGTCCACTGAAGCTTTCTTT.

For this clone: The sample carries other DNA sequences with the same CDR3. V is TRBV7-9 and J is TRBJ2-2; possible D gene TRBD2, 6 bases. This CDR3 is 16 amino acids long. V shed 5 bases and J shed 2 bases, with 15 bases lying between them. Germline V gene sequence: CDR1 SEHNR, CDR2 FQNEAQ (reference sequence). CDR3: CASSLSGTLNTGELFF. CDR3 bases: TGTGCCAGCAGCCTTTCCGGGACTTTAAACACCGGGGAGCTGTTTTTT.

The rearrangement links TRBV27 to TRBJ2-1; 8 nucleotides line up with TRBD1. V lost 8 bases and J lost 6; bases outside the gene matches: 12. CDR3 length: 15 residues. Germline loops: CDR1 MNHEY, CDR2 SMNVEV (reference sequence). In nucleotides, the CDR3 is TGTGCCAGCCGCTTTATTCAGGGGGCAGGCAATGAGCAGTTCTTC. Protein: CASRFIQGAGNEQFF.

V and J are TRBV7-8 and TRBJ1-1; no definite D call. Deletions cut 4 bases from V and 2 bases from J, with 20 bases between. The CDR3 is made up of 17 amino acids. From germline, CDR1 is SGHVS and CDR2 FQNEAQ. The CDR3 DNA reads as TGTGCCAGCAGCTACGTTGGGCTAGGAACGGCTAACACTGAAGCTTTCTTT. Amino acids: CASSYVGLGTANTEAFF.

The chain couples TRBV5-6 to TRBJ2-2, with D unresolved. V was shortened by 3 bases and J by 6 bases, with 9 bases between the two germline ends. Germline V lookup: CDR1 SGHDT, CDR2 YYEEEE. This CDR3 is built from 13 residues. CDR3 residues: CASSSPSAGELFF. The CDR3 DNA reads TGTGCCAGCAGCTCCCCGTCGGCCGGGGAGCTGTTTTTT. Drawing the rest from reference TRBV5-6 and TRBJ2-2, the complete variable domain is DAGVTQSPTHLIKTRGQQVTLRCSPKSGHDTVSWYQQALGQGPQFIFQYYEEEERQRGNFPDRFSGHQFPNYSSELNVNALLLGDSALYLCASSSPSAGELFFGEGSRLTVL.

The chain recombines TRBV27 with TRBJ2-7; 8 positions agree with TRBD1. There are 16 residues in the CDR3. Germline CDR1 is MNHEY and CDR2 is SMNVEV (reference sequence). The V segment lost 5 bases and the J segment 1 base; nucleotides outside the gene matches: 10. The CDR3 DNA is TGTGCCAGCAGTACGATGACAGGGGCCCTATCCTACGAGCAGTACTTC. Translation: CASSTMTGALSYEQYF.

DNA of the CDR3: TGCGCCAGCAGCTTGGAGGCAGGGGGCACAGATACGCAGTATTTT. It encodes CASSLEAGGTDTQYF. V is TRBV5-1 and J is TRBJ2-3; D might be TRBD1 (6 bases). The CDR3 is 15 residues long. The ends were cut back, 0 bases at V and 1 base at J, with 9 bases in the middle. Looked up from germline, CDR1 is SGHRS and CDR2 is YFSETQ.

The J gene is TRBJ2-1, the V gene TRBV9; D tentatively fits TRBD1 or TRBD2 (5 bases each). In germline, CDR1 is SGDLS, CDR2 YYNGEE. Trimming stripped 3 bases from V and 6 bases from J, with 7 bases between. CDR3 length: 12 amino acids. CDR3 amino acids: CASSEGPNEQFF. The DNA for the CDR3 is TGTGCCAGCAGCGAGGGACCCAATGAGCAGTTCTTC.

The V and J genes are TRBV4-1 and TRBJ2-1; 7 positions match TRBD2. Germline lookup yields CDR1 MGHRA and CDR2 YSYEKL. Germline trimming cut 2 bases from V and 7 bases from J; bases unmatched to any gene: 11. This CDR3 is 16 amino acids long. This chain's CDR3 is CASSQPSGGGKNEQFF. The CDR3, as DNA: TGCGCCAGCAGCCAACCCTCGGGCGGGGGAAAGAATGAGCAGTTCTTC.

The chain employs TRBV28 and TRBJ2-7, with 7 bases fitting TRBD2. CDR3 size: 14 residues. CDR1 is MDHEN and CDR2 is SYDVKM in the germline V gene. Losses at the gene ends were 1 base for V and 4 bases for J; bases not matched to a gene: 4. The CDR3: CASSLSPGGYEQYF. The CDR3 DNA follows: TGTGCCAGCAGTTTATCGCCGGGAGGTTACGAGCAGTACTTC.

The chain combines TRBV27 with TRBJ2-1; TRBD2 aligns across 8 bases. Trimming at V came to 4 bases and at J to 8 bases, leaving 4 bases not matched to a gene. This CDR3 has 13 residues. Germline CDR1 and CDR2: MNHEY and SMNVEV (reference sequence). The CDR3 protein is CASSSLGRDEQFF. The CDR3 DNA sequence: TGTGCCAGCAGTTCCCTCGGGAGGGATGAGCAGTTCTTC.

This chain uses TRBV7-6 with TRBJ2-3; 12 positions match TRBD2. There are 17 residues in the CDR3. V gave up 5 bases and J gave up 0 bases; unmatched junction bases: 6. Germline V CDR1 and CDR2: SGHVS, FNYEAQ. DNA of the CDR3: TGTGCCAGCAGCCCTAGAGGACTAGCGGGAAGCACAGATACGCAGTATTTT. Translating gives CASSPRGLAGSTDTQYF.

This rearrangement joins TRBV7-9 to TRBJ1-4, with unresolved D. The V and J ends lost 2 bases and 4 bases respectively, with 11 bases between them. Germline V CDR1 and CDR2: SEHNR, FQNEAQ (reference sequence). CDR3 length: 15 amino acids. CDR3 sequence: CASSLRRELNEKLFF. As DNA, the CDR3 is TGTGCCAGCAGCTTAAGACGGGAACTTAATGAAAAACTGTTTTTT.

The V and J genes are TRBV30 and TRBJ2-6; D is possibly TRBD1 (6 bases). CDR3 length: 14 amino acids. CDR1 and CDR2 (germline): GTSNPN, SVGIG (reference sequence). The germline V and J ends were trimmed by 5 bases and 2 bases, with 10 bases remaining between them. The CDR3 is CAWETGAGANVLTF. CDR3 sequence (DNA): TGTGCCTGGGAGACAGGAGCTGGGGCCAACGTCCTGACTTTC.

This clone has just one count. V and J are TRBV28 and TRBJ2-3, with 13 bases that match TRBD2. The CDR3 is made up of 17 amino acids. J lost 2 bases, V lost 6 bases, and 8 bases had no gene match. CDR1 MDHEN and CDR2 SYDVKM come from the germline V gene. The CDR3, as DNA: TGTGCCAGCAGGGCCAGACTAGCGGGAGGTAACACAGATACGCAGTATTTT. It is translated as CASRARLAGGNTDTQYF. The whole variable domain, filled in from reference TRBV28 and TRBJ2-3, reads DVKVTQSSRYLVKRTGEKVFLECVQDMDHENMFWYRQDPGLGLRLIYFSYDVKMKEKGDIPEGYSVSREKKERFSLILESASTNQTSMYLCASRARLAGGNTDTQYFGPGTRLTVL.

J is TRBJ1-5 and V is TRBV4-1; 7 nucleotides line up with TRBD1. J gave up 1 base and V 4 bases, and 4 bases lay outside the gene matches. The CDR3 consists of 15 residues. The germline V gene has CDR1 MGHRA and CDR2 YSYEKL. CDR3 residues: CASSPIRGSNQPQHF. The CDR3 DNA sequence: TGCGCCAGCAGCCCAATCAGGGGGAGCAATCAGCCCCAGCATTTT.